These 31 T cell receptor beta chains originate from one sample sequenced in a study of shared clonotypes between healthy human individuals. Data came from immunoSEQ multiplex PCR; TCRdb stores just in-frame clones and leaves some out. Of roughly 1,600,000 clones listed, roughly 98.5% are singletons. The specimen was naive CD4+ T cells sorted from blood. The sample's subset: CD45RA+ positively selected. The receptors stem from a man under 40 in good health.

The chain uses TRBV5-1 and TRBJ2-2; D perhaps matches TRBD2 (5 bases). The V gene lost 4 bases and the J gene lost 5 bases, with 24 bases spanning the gap. From germline, CDR1 is SGHRS and CDR2 YFSETQ. The length of the CDR3 is 18 residues. CDR3 nucleotides: TGCGCCAGCAGCCAAAATCCGGCGACGGGAAGTGGAACCGGGGAGCTGTTTTTT. It translates to CASSQNPATGSGTGELFF.

This clone was picked up one time. The chain combines TRBV29-1 with TRBJ2-1; 13 positions match TRBD2. The germline V gene has CDR1 SQVTM and CDR2 ANQGSEA. J lost 9 bases, V lost 2 bases, and 7 bases had no gene match. The CDR3 has 15 amino acids. CDR3 sequence: CSVEIGTSGRAEQFF. The CDR3 DNA follows: TGCAGCGTTGAAATCGGAACTAGCGGGAGGGCTGAGCAGTTCTTC.

The rearrangement links TRBV5-1 to TRBJ2-1; maybe TRBD2 (5 bases). The CDR3 runs 15 residues. Germline loops: CDR1 SGHRS, CDR2 YFSETQ. V lost 1 base to trimming and J lost 2 bases, with 10 bases between them. The CDR3 sequence: CASSLRPGTYNEQFF. Here the CDR3 DNA reads TGCGCCAGCAGCTTGAGGCCGGGGACCTACAATGAGCAGTTCTTC. Full variable domain (remainder filled in from reference TRBV5-1 and TRBJ2-1): KAGVTQTPRYLIKTRGQQVTLSCSPISGHRSVSWYQQTPGQGLQFLFEYFSETQRNKGNFPGRFSGRQFSNSRSEMNVSTLELGDSALYLCASSLRPGTYNEQFFGPGTRLTVL.

This chain connects TRBV7-3 to TRBJ2-1; 13 bases agree with TRBD2. Germline assignment: CDR1 SGHTA and CDR2 FQGTGA. V was pared by 0 bases and J by 0 bases, with 5 bases of the junction left unmatched. CDR3 length: 19 amino acids. The CDR3 region is CASSLTGLAGRSSYNEQFF. CDR3 nucleotides: TGTGCCAGCAGCTTAACGGGACTAGCGGGAAGGAGCTCCTACAATGAGCAGTTCTTC.

This clone appeared a single time. V usage is TRBV19 and J usage is TRBJ2-3; 11 bases map to TRBD2. The CDR3 totals 17 residues. Per the germline V gene, CDR1 is LNHDA and CDR2 is SQIVND (reference sequence). V gave up 6 bases and J gave up 3 bases; unmatched junction bases: 11. The CDR3 sequence: CASSDKDSGRETDTQYF. CDR3 in DNA: TGTGCCAGTAGCGATAAAGATAGCGGGAGGGAGACAGATACGCAGTATTTT.

The chain joins TRBV30 to TRBJ1-1; no reliable D call. The CDR3 extends over 10 amino acids. CDR1 and CDR2 from the germline V gene are GTSNPN and SVGIG (reference sequence). V shed 4 bases and J shed 1 base, with 1 base lying between them. The CDR3 sequence: CAWKNTEAFF. As DNA, the CDR3 is TGTGCCTGGAAGAACACTGAAGCTTTCTTT. The whole variable domain, filled in from reference TRBV30 and TRBJ1-1, reads SQTIHQWPATLVQPVGSPLSLECTVEGTSNPNLYWYRQAAGRGLQLLFYSVGIGQISSEVPQNLSASRPQDRQFILSSKKLLLSDSGFYLCAWKNTEAFFGQGTRLTVV.

The V call is TRBV28, the J call TRBJ2-7, with TRBD1 matching over 11 bases. Germline CDR1 and CDR2: MDHEN and SYDVKM. This CDR3 has 16 amino acids. Germline trimming cut 4 bases from V and 2 bases from J; bases unmatched to any gene: 7. The CDR3 nucleotides are TGTGCCAGCAGTTCACCGGGACAGGGGGTCCCCTACGAGCAGTACTTC. Translating gives CASSSPGQGVPYEQYF.

This CDR3 reads CASSGRTQNTGELFF. CDR3 nucleotide sequence: TGCGCCAGCAGCGGTCGGACTCAGAACACCGGGGAGCTGTTTTTT. The chain combines TRBV5-1 with TRBJ2-2, with a tentative D call TRBD2 (5 bases). V was clipped by 4 bases and J by 1 base, with 11 bases between them. The CDR3 is 15 residues long. Looked up from germline, CDR1 is SGHRS and CDR2 is YFSETQ.

The table lists this clone with a count of one. The rearrangement joins TRBV15 to TRBJ1-5; perhaps TRBD1 as D (6 bases). Trimming stripped 2 bases from V and 1 base from J, with 12 bases between. This CDR3 spans 16 amino acids. Looked up from germline, CDR1 is LNHNV and CDR2 is YYDKDF (reference sequence). The CDR3 reads CATSRSRTESNQPQHF. The DNA of the CDR3 is TGTGCCACCAGCAGATCTCGGACAGAAAGCAATCAGCCCCAGCATTTT.

This clone appeared a single time. The gene calls are TRBV28 and TRBJ2-5, with 7 positions matching TRBD2. Per germline, CDR1 MDHEN and CDR2 SYDVKM. CDR3 length equals 15 residues. The V gene end was trimmed by 3 bases and the J gene end by 0 bases; junction bases not matched to a gene: 4. Here the CDR3 reads CASSFGLADQETQYF. The CDR3 DNA reads TGTGCCAGCAGTTTCGGGCTAGCGGACCAAGAGACCCAGTACTTC. Looking up the rest from reference TRBV28 and TRBJ2-5 gives the full variable domain: DVKVTQSSRYLVKRTGEKVFLECVQDMDHENMFWYRQDPGLGLRLIYFSYDVKMKEKGDIPEGYSVSREKKERFSLILESASTNQTSMYLCASSFGLADQETQYFGPGTRLLVL.

The genes are TRBV11-2 and TRBJ1-2, with D maybe TRBD1 (5 bases). Germline V gene sequence: CDR1 SGHAT, CDR2 FQNNGV. The V end lost 2 bases, the J end lost 3 bases, and 16 bases lay between the germline ends. This CDR3 is 16 amino acids long. The CDR3 DNA reads as TGTGCCAGCAGCTTAAGGCCCCAGGGAACCCACTATGGCTACACCTTC. Translated: CASSLRPQGTHYGYTF.

V and J are TRBV28 and TRBJ1-1, with 7 bases aligning to TRBD1. With 4 bases clipped from V and 5 bases from J, the junction kept 4 bases outside the gene matches. There are 13 residues in the CDR3. CDR1 is MDHEN and CDR2 is SYDVKM in the germline V gene. The CDR3 loop reads CASSWVQGTEAFF. Written as DNA, the CDR3 is TGTGCCAGCAGTTGGGTACAGGGGACTGAAGCTTTCTTT.

The rearrangement links TRBV10-2 to TRBJ2-7; TRBD2 agrees at 8 bases. J was trimmed by 3 bases and V by 6 bases; bases with no gene match: 1. This CDR3 contains 12 residues. From germline, CDR1 is WSHSY and CDR2 SAAADI. CDR3 region: CASSSGGYEQYF. CDR3 DNA: TGCGCCAGCAGCAGCGGGGGCTACGAGCAGTACTTC.

This clone was seen a single time. The V gene is TRBV7-3, the J gene TRBJ2-7, with 9 bases aligning to TRBD1. The CDR3 runs to 16 residues. J was trimmed by 4 bases and V by 6 bases; bases with no gene match: 13. Germline lookup yields CDR1 SGHTA and CDR2 FQGTGA. This chain's CDR3 is CASSFPGTGIFYEQYF. DNA of the CDR3: TGTGCCAGCAGTTTTCCGGGGACAGGGATTTTTTACGAGCAGTACTTC.

The chain combines TRBV25-1 with TRBJ1-4; D is ambiguous. Trimming removed 1 base at V and 4 bases at J, with 13 bases between. Germline V gene sequence: CDR1 MGHDK, CDR2 SYGVNS. This CDR3 has 16 amino acids. The CDR3 is CASSEFYRGNNEKLFF. The CDR3 nucleotides read TGTGCCAGCAGTGAATTCTATCGGGGTAATAATGAAAAACTGTTTTTT.

This clone was found once. This chain joins TRBV6-5 and TRBJ2-1, with D tentatively TRBD2 (6 bases). Deletions cut 4 bases from V and 7 bases from J, with 11 bases between. Germline V gene data show CDR1 as MNHEY and CDR2 as SVGAGI. CDR3 size: 13 residues. The CDR3 loop reads CASSLYGSNEQFF. DNA of the CDR3: TGTGCCAGCAGTTTATACGGGAGTAATGAGCAGTTCTTC.

V usage is TRBV9 and J usage is TRBJ2-3; maybe TRBD2 (5 bases). Germline values: CDR1 SGDLS, CDR2 YYNGEE. CDR3 length equals 16 residues. V dropped 0 bases and J dropped 0 bases, with 11 bases sitting between them. The CDR3 bases are TGTGCCAGCAGCGTAGGACGGGATGCTAGCACAGATACGCAGTATTTT. Amino acids: CASSVGRDASTDTQYF.

V gene TRBV29-1 combines with J gene TRBJ2-7; D is uncertain. Germline CDR1 reads SQVTM; CDR2 reads ANQGSEA. The CDR3 extends over 13 amino acids. Deletions cut 7 bases from V and 1 base from J, with 14 bases between. This chain's CDR3 is CSAEVESSYEQYF. The CDR3 DNA follows: TGCAGCGCTGAGGTGGAGTCTTCCTACGAGCAGTACTTC.

The V call is TRBV10-3, the J call TRBJ1-1; D uncertain. The CDR3 sequence is 14 residues long. V lost 4 bases, J lost 0 bases, and 9 bases lay in between. CDR1 is ENHRY, CDR2 SYGVKD, per germline. DNA for the CDR3: TGTGCCATCAGTGTAAGGGAGATGAACACTGAAGCTTTCTTT. Translated, it gives CAISVREMNTEAFF.

The V and J genes are TRBV2 and TRBJ2-3, with 10 positions matching TRBD2. Germline trimming cut 7 bases from V and 5 bases from J; bases unmatched to any gene: 6. The CDR3 runs 14 residues. Germline V gene sequence: CDR1 SNHLY, CDR2 FYNNEI. CDR3 nucleotides: TGTGCCAGCACTAGACTAGCGGGTGGAGATACGCAGTATTTT. It is translated as CASTRLAGGDTQYF.

The CDR3 sequence is CASSLLRFSGANVLTF. Here the CDR3 DNA reads TGTGCCAGCAGTCTATTGAGGTTCTCTGGGGCCAACGTCCTGACTTTC. This rearrangement joins TRBV27 to TRBJ2-6; D not resolved. V was clipped by 5 bases and J by 0 bases, with 11 bases between them. This CDR3 contains 16 residues. Looked up from germline, CDR1 is MNHEY and CDR2 is SMNVEV (reference sequence). The full variable domain, completed using reference TRBV27 and TRBJ2-6, is EAQVTQNPRYLITVTGKKLTVTCSQNMNHEYMSWYRQDPGLGLRQIYYSMNVEVTDKGDVPEGYKVSRKEKRNFPLILESPSPNQTSLYFCASSLLRFSGANVLTFGAGSRLTVL.

The chain employs TRBV5-6 and TRBJ2-3; 9 nucleotides agree with TRBD1. The CDR3 extends over 16 amino acids. V shed 4 bases and J 5 bases; nucleotides not matched to a gene: 11. Looked up from germline, CDR1 is SGHDT and CDR2 is YYEEEE. The CDR3 DNA reads as TGTGCCAGCAGCCTTTTGTCCAGGGACAGGGAAGATACGCAGTATTTT. This encodes CASSLLSRDREDTQYF.

The rearrangement joins TRBV29-1 to TRBJ1-2, with D hard to call. V was shortened by 4 bases and J by 4 bases, with 13 bases between the two germline ends. Germline CDR1 and CDR2: SQVTM and ANQGSEA. The CDR3 length is 13 residues. CDR3 protein: CSVGSKGIYGYTF. The CDR3 DNA sequence: TGCAGCGTTGGTTCTAAGGGAATCTATGGCTACACCTTC.

The chain joins TRBV4-2 to TRBJ2-2, with D perhaps TRBD1 (5 bases). Deletions cut 3 bases from V and 2 bases from J, with 13 bases between. CDR3 length: 16 residues. Looked up from germline, CDR1 is LGHNA and CDR2 is YNFKEQ. CDR3 residues: CASSHLGVSNTGELFF. The CDR3 nucleotides read TGTGCCAGCAGCCACCTAGGGGTCTCCAACACCGGGGAGCTGTTTTTT.

The V call is TRBV14, the J call TRBJ2-7; D is possibly TRBD2 (5 bases). The CDR3 runs 14 residues. Germline CDR1 reads SGHDN; CDR2 reads FVKESK. Trimming removed 4 bases from V and 0 bases from J, with 10 bases in between. The CDR3 region is CASSLLGLSYEQYF. As DNA, the CDR3 is TGTGCCAGCAGCCTCCTCGGACTCTCCTACGAGCAGTACTTC.

In nucleotides, the CDR3 is TGCAGCGGGCCGAGCACTATAGGGAATGAGCAGTTCTTC. Protein sequence: CSGPSTIGNEQFF. The V and J genes are TRBV29-1 and TRBJ2-1; D unclear. The germline V and J ends were trimmed by 7 bases and 7 bases, with 17 bases remaining between them. Germline V gene sequence: CDR1 SQVTM, CDR2 ANQGSEA. This CDR3 has 13 amino acids.

This chain links TRBV6-6 with TRBJ2-1, with TRBD2 identical over 7 bases. The CDR3 is 16 residues long. Germline CDR1 MNHNY, CDR2 SVGAGI (reference sequence). Unmatched junction bases numbered 5, after V lost 2 bases and J lost 1 base. The CDR3 is CASSYEAGASYNEQFF. For the CDR3, the DNA is TGTGCCAGCAGTTACGAGGCGGGAGCATCCTACAATGAGCAGTTCTTC.

This chain joins TRBV2 and TRBJ2-7; TRBD2 matches at 10 bases. The V segment lost 7 bases and the J segment 1 base; nucleotides outside the gene matches: 4. Germline assignment: CDR1 SNHLY and CDR2 FYNNEI. CDR3 length: 14 amino acids. In DNA, the CDR3 is TGTGCCAGCATCGCTAGCGGGGGTTCCTACGAGCAGTACTTC. Translating it yields CASIASGGSYEQYF. The full variable domain, in which reference TRBV2 and TRBJ2-7 provide the parts outside the CDR3, is EPEVTQTPSHQVTQMGQEVILRCVPISNHLYFYWYRQILGQKVEFLVSFYNNEISEKSEIFDDQFSVERPDGSNFTLKIRSTKLEDSAMYFCASIASGGSYEQYFGPGTRLTVT.

To note about this clone: The same CDR3 also results from other DNA sequences found in this sample. This chain joins TRBV11-2 and TRBJ2-7; 7 bases are a match to TRBD1. Germline loops: CDR1 SGHAT, CDR2 FQNNGV. The junction had 4 bases not matched to a gene; V was cut back by 7 bases and J by 4 bases. The CDR3 contains 12 residues. Here the CDR3 reads CASTRQGYEQYF. The CDR3 DNA sequence: TGTGCCAGCACCCGACAGGGTTACGAGCAGTACTTC. Using reference TRBV11-2 and TRBJ2-7 for the parts outside the CDR3, the full variable domain is EAGVAQSPRYKIIEKRQSVAFWCNPISGHATLYWYQQILGQGPKLLIQFQNNGVVDDSQLPKDRFSAERLKGVDSTLKIQPAKLEDSAVYLCASTRQGYEQYFGPGTRLTVT.

About this clone itself: The same CDR3 also results from other DNA sequences found in this sample. This chain uses TRBV18 with TRBJ2-7; D not certain. Germline V CDR1 and CDR2: KGHSH, LQKENI. Trimming shortened V by 6 bases and J by 0 bases, and 6 bases separated the two germline ends. The CDR3 is 12 residues long. CDR3 protein: CASSLSSYEQYF. The CDR3 nucleotides read TGTGCCAGCTCCCTTAGCTCCTACGAGCAGTACTTC.

The chain combines TRBV5-1 with TRBJ2-1; 7 bases fit TRBD2. V was pared by 4 bases and J by 2 bases, with 6 bases of the junction left unmatched. From germline, CDR1 is SGHRS and CDR2 YFSETQ. CDR3 length equals 15 residues. The CDR3 DNA reads as TGCGCCAGCAGCCCGGGACTAACAACCTACAATGAGCAGTTCTTC. It codes for CASSPGLTTYNEQFF. Complete variable domain (other parts from reference TRBV5-1 and TRBJ2-1): KAGVTQTPRYLIKTRGQQVTLSCSPISGHRSVSWYQQTPGQGLQFLFEYFSETQRNKGNFPGRFSGRQFSNSRSEMNVSTLELGDSALYLCASSPGLTTYNEQFFGPGTRLTVL.